A single sample is the source of the 32 T cell receptor beta chains below, sequenced in a study of cytomegalovirus exposure and HLA in healthy donors. Primers included in the PCR were 60 Vbeta and 13 Jbeta primers. Produced via immunoSEQ multiplex PCR; TCRdb's table is partial and in-frame only. The table lists about 150,000 clones, about 75% of them singletons. The sample was PBMCs. These receptors were collected from a woman aged 25 to 39 in good health and CMV-seronegative.

V is TRBV5-4 and J is TRBJ2-3; 9 nucleotides align to TRBD2. The CDR3 loop spans 16 amino acids. V lost 3 bases, J lost 2 bases, and 7 bases stayed unmatched. Germline V gene data show CDR1 as SGHNT and CDR2 as YYREEE (reference sequence). CDR3 in amino acids: CASSYPGLATTDTQYF. CDR3 in DNA: TGTGCCAGCAGCTACCCGGGACTAGCAACCACAGATACGCAGTATTTT.

V gene TRBV5-1 combines with J gene TRBJ1-1; D call uncertain. CDR1 and CDR2 from the germline V gene are SGHRS and YFSETQ. The CDR3 runs to 15 residues. Trimming removed 4 bases from V and 1 base from J, with 14 bases in between. In DNA, the CDR3 is TGCGCCAGCAGCGTTTGGAGGTCGACGAACACTGAAGCTTTCTTT. Amino acid sequence: CASSVWRSTNTEAFF.

The V call is TRBV5-5, the J call TRBJ1-5; 8 bases line up with TRBD1. The CDR3 runs 17 residues. Germline V gene lookup returns CDR1 SGHKS and CDR2 YYEKEE (reference sequence). The J segment lost 1 base and the V segment lost 4 bases, leaving 10 bases of the junction unmatched. CDR3 sequence (DNA): TGTGCCAGCAGCACGAGTACAGGGGGATCCAGCAATCAGCCCCAGCATTTT. It codes for CASSTSTGGSSNQPQHF.

The V and J genes are TRBV5-1 and TRBJ2-6, with no clear D. CDR1 and CDR2 from the germline V gene are SGHRS and YFSETQ. CDR3 length: 15 residues. Trimming pared 2 bases from V and 1 base from J, leaving 7 bases between. The CDR3: CASSFTVSGANVLTF. In DNA, the CDR3 is TGCGCCAGCAGCTTTACAGTATCTGGGGCCAACGTCCTGACTTTC.

The chain uses TRBV11-2 and TRBJ2-7; TRBD2 matches at 7 bases. This CDR3 is built from 14 residues. Germline V gene data show CDR1 as SGHAT and CDR2 as FQNNGV. V lost 2 bases, J lost 2 bases, and 3 bases stayed unmatched. CDR3 sequence (DNA): TGTGCCAGCAGCTTATCCGGGGGGACCTACGAGCAGTACTTC. Protein product: CASSLSGGTYEQYF.

The V call is TRBV6-5, the J call TRBJ1-1; tentative D call: TRBD1 (6 bases). Germline lookup yields CDR1 MNHEY and CDR2 SVGAGI. The CDR3 sequence is 15 residues long. Trimming shortened V by 4 bases and J by 0 bases, and 12 bases separated the two germline ends. The CDR3 loop is CASSSGNRVNTEAFF. The CDR3 DNA reads TGTGCCAGCAGTTCTGGGAACAGGGTGAACACTGAAGCTTTCTTT.

This clone was detected once. Other DNA sequences in the sample encode the same CDR3. The CDR3 here is CASITPGGVGEAFF. The CDR3 nucleotides are TGTGCCAGCATTACCCCCGGGGGAGTCGGCGAAGCTTTCTTT. The chain recombines TRBV6-5 with TRBJ1-1; D may be TRBD1 (5 bases). The CDR3 totals 14 residues. V lost 7 bases and J 8 bases, leaving 20 bases between the germline ends. From germline, CDR1 is MNHEY and CDR2 SVGAGI.

This clone was found a few times. The genes are TRBV2 and TRBJ1-3, with 7 positions matching TRBD1. CDR1 SNHLY and CDR2 FYNNEI come from the germline V gene. This CDR3 has 15 amino acids. The J segment lost 0 bases and the V segment lost 3 bases, leaving 2 bases of the junction unmatched. The CDR3 protein is CASSDTGDSGNTIYF. CDR3 coding DNA: TGTGCCAGCAGTGATACAGGGGACTCTGGAAACACCATATATTTT.

This chain links TRBV2 with TRBJ1-1; D call uncertain. V was pared by 2 bases and J by 2 bases, with 6 bases between. CDR1 and CDR2 (germline): SNHLY, FYNNEI. The CDR3 loop spans 13 amino acids. CDR3 bases: TGTGCCAGCAGTGAAAGAGTTAACACTGAAGCTTTCTTT. It is translated as CASSERVNTEAFF.

This clone was counted once. The chain is built from TRBV13 and TRBJ1-1; TRBD1 matches 7 bases. V was clipped by 5 bases and J by 1 base; unmatched bases: 7. The CDR3 is made up of 15 amino acids. Germline V gene sequence: CDR1 PRHDT, CDR2 FYEKMQ (reference sequence). The CDR3 loop is CASSPLRDRNTEAFF. The CDR3 coding sequence is TGTGCCAGCAGCCCCCTTCGGGACAGGAACACTGAAGCTTTCTTT.

The rearrangement links TRBV4-3 to TRBJ1-6; 8 bases align to TRBD1. V was clipped by 5 bases and J by 9 bases; unmatched bases: 3. This CDR3 spans 13 amino acids. Per germline, CDR1 LGHNA and CDR2 YSLEER. The DNA for the CDR3 is TGCGCCAGCAGCAAGGACAGGGTTTCACCCCTCCACTTT. Amino acid sequence: CASSKDRVSPLHF.

The CDR3 DNA sequence: TGTGCCAGCAGTCGACAGGGGGCGAACACTGAAGCTTTCTTT. It specifies CASSRQGANTEAFF. The chain is built from TRBV6-5 and TRBJ1-1; 10 bases are a match to TRBD1. Germline CDR1 and CDR2: MNHEY and SVGAGI. The junction had 1 base not matched to a gene; V was cut back by 5 bases and J by 1 base. CDR3 size: 14 residues.

The rearrangement links TRBV10-3 to TRBJ1-1; a possible D gene is TRBD1 (6 bases). V was trimmed by 10 bases and J by 0 bases, leaving 15 bases between them. Germline loops: CDR1 ENHRY, CDR2 SYGVKD. The CDR3 length is 14 residues. CDR3 sequence reads: CATLYGQMNTEAFF. The CDR3 nucleotides read TGTGCCACTCTATACGGACAGATGAACACTGAAGCTTTCTTT.

The chain couples TRBV7-4 to TRBJ2-3, with 15 bases lining up with TRBD2. The CDR3 totals 19 residues. The germline CDR1 and CDR2 sequences are SGHVT and SQSDAQ. With 3 bases clipped from V and 0 bases from J, the junction kept 7 bases outside the gene matches. The CDR3 loop is CASSFGLAGGMTSTDTQYF. The CDR3 bases are TGTGCCAGCAGCTTCGGACTAGCGGGGGGGATGACTAGCACAGATACGCAGTATTTT.

J is TRBJ2-3 and V is TRBV4-3; 8 bases are a match to TRBD2. Unmatched junction bases numbered 5, after V lost 0 bases and J lost 0 bases. The CDR3 contains 17 residues. The germline CDR1 and CDR2 sequences are LGHNA and YSLEER. CDR3 coding DNA: TGCGCCAGCAGCCAAGATGGAAAGCGGGGGAGCACAGATACGCAGTATTTT. Its translation: CASSQDGKRGSTDTQYF.

The chain has TRBV7-9 and TRBJ1-5, with a possible D match to TRBD1 (6 bases). The CDR3 consists of 18 residues. Looked up from germline, CDR1 is SEHNR and CDR2 is FQNEAQ (reference sequence). V lost 4 bases, J lost 9 bases, and 28 bases lay in between. CDR3 region: CASSSDSLNSGPGLPQHF. For the CDR3, the DNA is TGTGCCAGCAGCTCGGACAGCCTAAATTCGGGACCTGGTCTGCCCCAGCATTTT.

This clone was found a few times. Other DNA sequences in the same sample also yield this CDR3. V is TRBV29-1 and J is TRBJ2-5, with D perhaps matching TRBD1 (6 bases). V dropped 6 bases and J dropped 5 bases, with 10 bases sitting between them. There are 11 residues in the CDR3. The germline V gene has CDR1 SQVTM and CDR2 ANQGSEA. The CDR3 region is CSVGQGETQYF. The CDR3 coding sequence is TGCAGCGTGGGGCAGGGGGAGACCCAGTACTTC.

The chain is built from TRBV6-5 and TRBJ1-4; D unresolved. The CDR3 is 15 residues long. Trimming removed 5 bases from V and 8 bases from J, with 18 bases in between. Germline CDR1 reads MNHEY; CDR2 reads SVGAGI. CDR3 amino acids: CASSPGSLKREKLFF. The CDR3 coding sequence is TGTGCCAGCAGTCCGGGATCCCTAAAAAGAGAAAAACTGTTTTTT.

The chain uses TRBV19 and TRBJ2-5, with TRBD1 identical over 8 bases. This CDR3 comprises 14 residues. With V trimmed by 4 bases and J by 1 base, 2 bases remained unmatched. CDR1 is LNHDA and CDR2 is SQIVND in the germline V gene (reference sequence). The CDR3 here is CASSTRGPQETQYF. The CDR3 bases are TGTGCCAGTAGTACCAGGGGGCCCCAAGAGACCCAGTACTTC.

This chain links TRBV5-1 with TRBJ1-2, with 7 bases that match TRBD1. CDR1 SGHRS and CDR2 YFSETQ come from the germline V gene. The CDR3 loop spans 16 amino acids. V gave up 0 bases and J gave up 3 bases; unmatched junction bases: 8. CDR3 bases: TGCGCCAGCAGCTTGGCCGCGGGACAGCCCTACTATGGCTACACCTTC. It encodes CASSLAAGQPYYGYTF.

The CDR3 loop is CASSPYVARQGIYGYTF. The CDR3 DNA follows: TGTGCCAGCTCACCATATGTTGCAAGACAGGGGATCTATGGCTACACCTTC. The genes are TRBV18 and TRBJ1-2, with TRBD1 matching 8 bases. The CDR3 extends over 17 amino acids. CDR1 KGHSH and CDR2 LQKENI come from the germline V gene. V dropped 2 bases and J dropped 4; count of bases not matched to a gene: 12.

This chain uses TRBV6-6 with TRBJ1-5; the D is unclear. V lost 5 bases and J 2 bases, leaving 16 bases between the germline ends. There are 16 residues in the CDR3. Looked up from germline, CDR1 is MNHNY and CDR2 is SVGAGI (reference sequence). This CDR3 reads CASSPRRAGGNQPQHF. The CDR3 nucleotides read TGTGCCAGCAGTCCCAGGCGGGCAGGAGGCAATCAGCCCCAGCATTTT.

The chain combines TRBV6-5 with TRBJ2-7, with D tentatively TRBD2 (7 bases). The CDR3 runs 14 residues. V was pared by 3 bases and J by 3 bases, with 12 bases between. Germline loops: CDR1 MNHEY, CDR2 SVGAGI. CDR3 sequence reads: CASSYGGAHYEQYF. The DNA for the CDR3 is TGTGCCAGCAGTTATGGGGGGGCCCACTACGAGCAGTACTTC.

The chain is built from TRBV5-6 and TRBJ2-5; D may be TRBD2 (6 bases). Germline CDR1 SGHDT, CDR2 YYEEEE. Trimming stripped 1 base from V and 5 bases from J, with 6 bases between. This CDR3 comprises 12 residues. Here the CDR3 DNA reads TGTGCCAGCAGCTTGCGGGGGGAGACCCAGTACTTC. It is translated as CASSLRGETQYF.

In its sample, this clone was seen many times. Other DNA sequences in this specimen translate into the identical CDR3. This chain connects TRBV5-1 to TRBJ1-1, with D possibly being TRBD1 (6 bases). Germline assignment: CDR1 SGHRS and CDR2 YFSETQ. The V end lost 0 bases, the J end lost 1 base, and 10 bases lay between the germline ends. This CDR3 region has 15 residues. The CDR3 DNA sequence: TGCGCCAGCAGCTTGGCAGGGGCGGGGAACACTGAAGCTTTCTTT. Amino acid sequence: CASSLAGAGNTEAFF.

The chain uses TRBV5-6 and TRBJ1-2, with D possibly being TRBD1 (5 bases). CDR1 and CDR2 (germline): SGHDT, YYEEEE. The CDR3 covers 13 residues. V was trimmed by 2 bases and J by 8 bases, leaving 13 bases between them. The CDR3 here is CASSFGGREGYTF. The CDR3 region has the DNA TGTGCCAGCAGCTTCGGGGGTCGCGAAGGCTACACCTTC. The variable domain in full, with the rest retrieved from reference TRBV5-6 and TRBJ1-2, is DAGVTQSPTHLIKTRGQQVTLRCSPKSGHDTVSWYQQALGQGPQFIFQYYEEEERQRGNFPDRFSGHQFPNYSSELNVNALLLGDSALYLCASSFGGREGYTFGSGTRLTVV.

The chain employs TRBV27 and TRBJ1-3; no reliable D call. Germline CDR1 MNHEY, CDR2 SMNVEV (reference sequence). The CDR3 sequence is 13 residues long. Trimming took off 6 bases at V and 0 bases at J, with 6 bases between the two ends. DNA of the CDR3: TGTGCCAGCAGCCTAACCTCTGGAAACACCATATATTTT. It yields the protein CASSLTSGNTIYF.

This clone was seen a single time. The CDR3 DNA follows: TGTGCCAGCAGCCAAGATCTGGCAGGGCAGAACACTGAAGCTTTCTTT. Encoded protein: CASSQDLAGQNTEAFF. The rearrangement uses TRBV4-2 and TRBJ1-1; D is possibly TRBD1 (5 bases). Germline CDR1 LGHNA, CDR2 YNFKEQ. Trimming stripped 0 bases from V and 1 base from J, with 12 bases between. The CDR3 covers 16 residues.

This sequence joins TRBV11-2 and TRBJ1-3, with D possibly matching TRBD1 (5 bases). CDR3 size: 15 residues. The V gene lost 6 bases and the J gene lost 0 bases, with 12 bases spanning the gap. CDR1 is SGHAT and CDR2 is FQNNGV in the germline V gene. CDR3 protein: CASSSTGVSGNTIYF. CDR3 coding DNA: TGTGCCAGCAGTTCAACAGGAGTCTCTGGAAACACCATATATTTT.

The J gene is TRBJ1-1, the V gene TRBV27, with a possible D match to TRBD1 (5 bases). CDR1 is MNHEY and CDR2 is SMNVEV in the germline V gene (reference sequence). The V end lost 4 bases, the J end lost 2 bases, and 17 bases lay between the germline ends. The CDR3 loop spans 16 amino acids. Written as DNA, the CDR3 is TGTGCCAGCAGTTATGTAGGGGCAATGACAAACACTGAAGCTTTCTTT. Its protein product is CASSYVGAMTNTEAFF.

The rearrangement uses TRBV5-1 and TRBJ1-1; D is ambiguous. Between the trimmed V and J ends, which lost 4 bases and 6 bases, there was a span of 19 bases. The CDR3 extends over 15 amino acids. Germline-derived CDR1 and CDR2 are SGHRS and YFSETQ. The CDR3 DNA reads TGCGCCAGCAGCACCATCGACCCCCTAGGAGCTGAAGCTTTCTTT. The encoded protein is CASSTIDPLGAEAFF.

The chain employs TRBV19 and TRBJ1-1; the match to TRBD1 covers 8 bases. The V gene's germline CDR1 is LNHDA and CDR2 SQIVND (reference sequence). Trimming cost V 3 bases and J 3 bases; bases outside gene matches: 3. This CDR3 is 14 amino acids long. The CDR3 nucleotides are TGTGCCAGTAGTATGGACAGGGAAGACACTGAAGCTTTCTTT. Residues: CASSMDREDTEAFF.